The 32 T cell receptor beta chains reported below all come from one sample, sequenced in a study of shared clonotypes between healthy human individuals. Sequencing was performed with immunoSEQ multiplex PCR; in TCRdb, only in-frame clones are kept and a portion is missing. Among 550,000 to 800,000 clones listed, around two thirds were seen once. The sequenced material came from memory CD4+ T cells sorted from blood. Subset meaning: CD45RA-negative fraction. All receptors come from a woman younger than 45 in good health.

The V gene is TRBV19, the J gene TRBJ2-7; a weak D match, TRBD1 (6 bases). The CDR3 sequence is 13 residues long. In germline, CDR1 is LNHDA, CDR2 SQIVND (reference sequence). V dropped 5 bases and J dropped 2 bases, with 10 bases sitting between them. The chain's CDR3 is CASSSQGTYEQYF. The CDR3, as DNA: TGTGCCAGTAGTTCACAGGGTACCTACGAGCAGTACTTC.

This clone was picked up many times. The rearrangement uses TRBV11-2 and TRBJ1-2, with D perhaps matching TRBD1 (5 bases). Germline V gene lookup returns CDR1 SGHAT and CDR2 FQNNGV. The CDR3 is 12 residues long. Trimming removed 5 bases from V and 8 bases from J, with 12 bases in between. The CDR3 reads CASSPDSRGYTF. The CDR3 nucleotides read TGTGCCAGCAGCCCTGACAGTCGCGGCTACACCTTC.

The rearrangement links TRBV6-5 to TRBJ1-1, with 7 bases aligning to TRBD1. Germline CDR1 is MNHEY and CDR2 is SVGAGI. The CDR3 length is 15 residues. The V gene end was trimmed by 0 bases and the J gene end by 4 bases; junction bases not matched to a gene: 5. This CDR3 is CASSYSRTGVTEAFF. The CDR3 DNA follows: TGTGCCAGCAGTTACTCACGAACAGGGGTCACTGAAGCTTTCTTT.

This clone was observed a single time. The CDR3 loop is CASSSQREELRNEQFF. The CDR3 region has the DNA TGTGCCAGCAGTTCCCAGCGGGAGGAGTTGCGGAATGAGCAGTTCTTC. The V and J genes are TRBV27 and TRBJ2-1; 9 nucleotides line up with TRBD2. CDR3 size: 16 residues. Germline CDR1 MNHEY, CDR2 SMNVEV (reference sequence). The V gene end was trimmed by 4 bases and the J gene end by 7 bases; junction bases not matched to a gene: 11.

The chain has TRBV30 and TRBJ2-7; D is unresolved. The V end was cut by 0 bases, the J end by 9 bases, with 12 bases between. CDR1 is GTSNPN, CDR2 SVGIG, per germline (reference sequence). This CDR3 contains 12 residues. The CDR3 DNA is TGTGCCTGGAGTGTATCTGGAGTTGGGCAGTACTTC. It yields the protein CAWSVSGVGQYF.

The chain combines TRBV7-9 with TRBJ2-5, with 9 bases fitting TRBD1. This CDR3 is 15 amino acids long. Germline lookup yields CDR1 SEHNR and CDR2 FQNEAQ (reference sequence). After removal of 5 bases from V and 5 bases from J, the junction contained 9 bases not matched to a gene. The CDR3 coding sequence is TGTGCCAGCAGCCCAGGGACAGGGTCTGTGGAGACCCAGTACTTC. Encoded protein: CASSPGTGSVETQYF.

The chain carries TRBV19 and TRBJ1-5, with 8 positions matching TRBD1. With V trimmed by 7 bases and J by 0 bases, 14 bases remained unmatched. Germline lookup yields CDR1 LNHDA and CDR2 SQIVND (reference sequence). This CDR3 has 18 amino acids. The CDR3 reads CASTSGGDRFSSNQPQHF. CDR3 bases: TGTGCCAGTACCTCGGGGGGGGACAGGTTTTCTAGCAATCAGCCCCAGCATTTT.

This clone has ten or more counts. CDR3 region: CASSSGRGYGYTF. In DNA form, the CDR3 reads TGTGCCAGCAGTTCTGGCAGGGGTTATGGCTACACCTTC. The rearrangement links TRBV27 to TRBJ1-2, with D tentatively TRBD1 (6 bases). CDR1 MNHEY and CDR2 SMNVEV come from the germline V gene (reference sequence). V gave up 4 bases and J gave up 5 bases, with 11 bases separating them. CDR3 length: 13 amino acids.

J is TRBJ1-2 and V is TRBV11-2, with TRBD1 matching over 7 bases. The V and J ends lost 7 bases and 4 bases, in that order; junction bases with no gene match: 6. The length of the CDR3 is 13 residues. CDR1 and CDR2 (germline): SGHAT, FQNNGV. The CDR3 reads CASKGAGIYGYTF. CDR3 sequence (DNA): TGTGCCAGCAAGGGGGCAGGGATCTATGGCTACACCTTC.

This clone turned up a few times. V usage is TRBV2 and J usage is TRBJ1-5; D is ambiguous. CDR3 length: 14 residues. Germline V gene data show CDR1 as SNHLY and CDR2 as FYNNEI. V was clipped by 3 bases and J by 3 bases, with 9 bases between them. The CDR3 region is CASSDQVSNQPQHF. The CDR3 nucleotides are TGTGCCAGCAGTGATCAGGTTTCCAATCAGCCCCAGCATTTT.

This chain links TRBV19 with TRBJ2-7; TRBD1 or TRBD2 may be the D gene (5 bases each). Trimming cost V 5 bases and J 6 bases, with 17 bases left between them. Germline loops: CDR1 LNHDA, CDR2 SQIVND (reference sequence). This CDR3 has 14 amino acids. The CDR3 loop is CASSSWGSWGEQYF. CDR3 DNA sequence: TGTGCCAGTAGTTCCTGGGGGTCTTGGGGCGAGCAGTACTTC. The full variable domain, in which reference TRBV19 and TRBJ2-7 provide the parts outside the CDR3, is DGGITQSPKYLFRKEGQNVTLSCEQNLNHDAMYWYRQDPGQGLRLIYYSQIVNDFQKGDIAEGYSVSREKKESFPLTVTSAQKNPTAFYLCASSSWGSWGEQYFGPGTRLTVT.

The chain links TRBV7-2 to TRBJ2-1; either TRBD1 or TRBD2 may fit D (5 bases each). Germline CDR1 SGHTA, CDR2 FQGNSA. The CDR3 runs to 14 residues. The V gene lost 5 bases and the J gene lost 5 bases, with 13 bases spanning the gap. CDR3 nucleotides: TGTGCCAGCAGCACGGGACCAAGGCACAATGAGCAGTTCTTC. Protein sequence: CASSTGPRHNEQFF.

This chain links TRBV27 with TRBJ2-1; TRBD2 aligns across 9 bases. From germline, CDR1 is MNHEY and CDR2 SMNVEV (reference sequence). The J segment lost 2 bases and the V segment lost 7 bases, leaving 3 bases of the junction unmatched. The CDR3 runs 14 residues. The CDR3 is CASTRLAAYNEQFF. As DNA, the CDR3 is TGTGCCAGCACTAGACTAGCGGCCTACAATGAGCAGTTCTTC.

This clone was detected a few times. V is TRBV29-1 and J is TRBJ2-5, with 7 bases that match TRBD2. Per the germline V gene, CDR1 is SQVTM and CDR2 is ANQGSEA. This CDR3 has 12 amino acids. With 6 bases clipped from V and 5 bases from J, the junction kept 6 bases outside the gene matches. The CDR3 here is CSVQTSRETQYF. The CDR3 DNA follows: TGCAGCGTGCAGACTAGCAGGGAGACCCAGTACTTC.

The chain is built from TRBV2 and TRBJ2-5, with 7 bases aligning to TRBD1. V shed 10 bases and J 1 base; nucleotides not matched to a gene: 9. The CDR3 is made up of 14 amino acids. Germline V gene sequence: CDR1 SNHLY, CDR2 FYNNEI. This chain's CDR3 is CAIKKGTVQETQYF. The CDR3 DNA follows: TGTGCCATCAAAAAGGGGACAGTCCAAGAGACCCAGTACTTC.

The chain joins TRBV18 to TRBJ1-4, with unresolved D. Trimming removed 2 bases at V and 8 bases at J, with 9 bases between. This CDR3 is 13 amino acids long. Germline CDR1 reads KGHSH; CDR2 reads LQKENI. CDR3 bases: TGTGCCAGCTCACCAGGGAGGGAGGAAAAACTGTTTTTT. This encodes CASSPGREEKLFF.

This clone was counted only a few times. J is TRBJ2-1 and V is TRBV4-1; D ambiguous. Per the germline V gene, CDR1 is MGHRA and CDR2 is YSYEKL. V lost 5 bases, J lost 5 bases, and 13 bases lay in between. This CDR3 is 14 amino acids long. This CDR3 is CASSNRRVHNEQFF. The CDR3 DNA follows: TGCGCCAGCAGCAATCGAAGAGTTCACAATGAGCAGTTCTTC.

V gene TRBV28 combines with J gene TRBJ1-4, with 8 bases fitting TRBD1. Germline CDR1 is MDHEN and CDR2 is SYDVKM. J gave up 4 bases and V 6 bases, and 4 bases lay outside the gene matches. The length of the CDR3 is 14 residues. The CDR3 spells CASRNRGFNEKLFF. The DNA of the CDR3 is TGTGCCAGCAGAAACAGGGGGTTTAATGAAAAACTGTTTTTT.

J is TRBJ2-5 and V is TRBV9; D might be TRBD2 (6 bases). CDR1 is SGDLS, CDR2 YYNGEE, per germline. The V and J ends lost 2 bases and 1 base respectively, with 9 bases between them. The CDR3 totals 14 residues. The CDR3 loop reads CASSVGTLQETQYF. CDR3 in DNA: TGTGCCAGCAGCGTCGGGACTCTCCAAGAGACCCAGTACTTC.

The rearrangement uses TRBV15 and TRBJ2-6; D is undetermined. Trimming shortened V by 5 bases and J by 0 bases, and 5 bases separated the two germline ends. The CDR3 spans 14 residues. The germline V gene has CDR1 LNHNV and CDR2 YYDKDF (reference sequence). The CDR3 is CATSLLSGANVLTF. CDR3 sequence (DNA): TGTGCCACCAGCTTACTCTCTGGGGCCAACGTCCTGACTTTC.

The V call is TRBV15, the J call TRBJ2-7; 13 nucleotides match TRBD2. The CDR3 has 16 amino acids. The junction had 4 bases not matched to a gene; V was cut back by 3 bases and J by 2 bases. Germline CDR1 is LNHNV and CDR2 is YYDKDF (reference sequence). As DNA, the CDR3 is TGTGCCACCAGCAGCGCCGGGACTAGCGGGACCTACGAGCAGTACTTC. Protein: CATSSAGTSGTYEQYF.

The V and J genes are TRBV10-3 and TRBJ1-1; 7 nucleotides agree with TRBD1. The germline V gene encodes CDR1 ENHRY and CDR2 SYGVKD. With V trimmed by 4 bases and J by 0 bases, 5 bases remained unmatched. The CDR3 runs to 15 residues. In DNA, the CDR3 is TGTGCCATCAGTGGACTCGACAGGGTGAACACTGAAGCTTTCTTT. It encodes CAISGLDRVNTEAFF.

This rearrangement joins TRBV5-4 to TRBJ2-7; D is ambiguous. The germline V gene has CDR1 SGHNT and CDR2 YYREEE (reference sequence). This CDR3 has 13 residues. V was shortened by 2 bases and J by 2 bases, with 8 bases between the two germline ends. The CDR3 region is CASSFPETYEQYF. CDR3 in DNA: TGTGCCAGCAGCTTTCCAGAGACCTACGAGCAGTACTTC.

The rearrangement uses TRBV7-2 and TRBJ2-5, with 8 nucleotides matching TRBD2. J was trimmed by 2 bases and V by 5 bases; bases with no gene match: 10. Per the germline V gene, CDR1 is SGHTA and CDR2 is FQGNSA. The CDR3 runs 16 residues. The CDR3 region is CASSLHRTSRQETQYF. CDR3 nucleotide sequence: TGTGCCAGCAGCCTACACAGGACTAGCCGACAAGAGACCCAGTACTTC.

V is TRBV7-9 and J is TRBJ1-1; D not resolved. Germline CDR1 reads SEHNR; CDR2 reads FQNEAQ (reference sequence). This CDR3 is 15 amino acids long. The germline V and J ends were trimmed by 0 bases and 2 bases, with 10 bases remaining between them. CDR3 nucleotides: TGTGCCAGCAGCTTAGCGGCGGGCCCCAACACTGAAGCTTTCTTT. It encodes CASSLAAGPNTEAFF.

The chain carries TRBV30 and TRBJ2-3; D gene unclear. Germline V lookup: CDR1 GTSNPN, CDR2 SVGIG (reference sequence). The CDR3 is made up of 11 amino acids. V lost 1 base and J 4 bases, leaving 3 bases between the germline ends. CDR3 DNA sequence: TGTGCCTGGAGTGACCCAGATACGCAGTATTTT. Amino acids: CAWSDPDTQYF.

The chain's CDR3 is CASSLNQGHQPQHF. The DNA for the CDR3 is TGTGCCAGCAGCTTAAACCAGGGGCATCAGCCCCAGCATTTT. The gene calls are TRBV7-6 and TRBJ1-5, with a weak D call TRBD1 (6 bases). Trimming left V 2 bases short and J 5 bases short, with 10 bases between. This CDR3 has 14 amino acids. CDR1 and CDR2 from the germline V gene are SGHVS and FNYEAQ.

The V and J genes are TRBV6-6 and TRBJ2-6; D is ambiguous. Deletions cut 5 bases from V and 12 bases from J, with 11 bases between. Germline CDR1 and CDR2: MNHNY and SVGAGI (reference sequence). The CDR3 sequence is 12 residues long. CDR3 region: CASSGSARVLTF. The DNA for the CDR3 is TGTGCCAGCAGTGGCTCCGCCCGCGTCCTGACTTTC.

The J gene is TRBJ1-2, the V gene TRBV6-4; unclear D gene. Germline V gene sequence: CDR1 MRHNA, CDR2 SNTAGT. The CDR3 loop spans 16 amino acids. V gave up 6 bases and J gave up 7 bases, with 24 bases separating them. The DNA of the CDR3 is TGTGCCAGCAGGTCGGGTAAAAACTTTAAAACCTTTGGCTACACCTTC. Amino acid sequence: CASRSGKNFKTFGYTF.

This clone was seen a few times. The V and J genes are TRBV15 and TRBJ2-2; TRBD2 matches 10 bases. Trimming cost V 6 bases and J 4 bases; bases outside gene matches: 5. CDR3 length equals 15 residues. Per the germline V gene, CDR1 is LNHNV and CDR2 is YYDKDF (reference sequence). The CDR3 loop reads CATRSAGGPTGELFF. CDR3 DNA: TGTGCCACCAGATCAGCGGGAGGGCCCACCGGGGAGCTGTTTTTT.

The V and J genes are TRBV19 and TRBJ2-3, with TRBD2 identical over 7 bases. Looked up from germline, CDR1 is LNHDA and CDR2 is SQIVND (reference sequence). Unmatched junction bases numbered 5, after V lost 5 bases and J lost 0 bases. The CDR3 runs to 15 residues. Here the CDR3 reads CASSRSGTSTDTQYF. In nucleotides, the CDR3 is TGTGCCAGTAGTCGGAGCGGGACTAGCACAGATACGCAGTATTTT.

This clone occurred a few times. The chain joins TRBV9 to TRBJ2-5; no clear D. V was clipped by 3 bases and J by 7 bases, with 4 bases between them. The CDR3 has 10 residues. The germline CDR1 and CDR2 sequences are SGDLS and YYNGEE. The CDR3 protein is CASSGRTQYF. CDR3 bases: TGTGCCAGCAGCGGACGGACCCAGTACTTC.